This T cell receptor beta chain is drawn from a study of T cells after yellow fever vaccination. Study details: Each low-cell-number fraction was prepared by means of SMART-Seq v4 Ultra Low Input.

TCRdb processed the 5' RACE reads anew with MiXCR; each CDR3 protein has one entry. The table shows roughly 190,000 distinct CDR3 sequences, with 9.5% to 12% occurring only once. As for this clonotype: The antigen is unknown. The germline gene is not matched at one end of the junction; a read error may be the cause.

This CDR3 has 13 amino acids. The germline CDR1 and CDR2 sequences are SEHNR and FQNEAQ (reference sequence). Study-level results: Abundant clonotypes (contaminants from the bulk population) could be present in FACS-sorted repertoires.

This chain joins TRBV7-9 and TRBJ2-3, with D tentatively TRBD2 (5 bases). The TCR was taken from a young man who received the YFV17D yellow fever vaccine. This material consisted of CD8+ T cells sorted from PBMCs, taken 15 days after the yellow fever booster vaccination. In nucleotides, the CDR3 is TGTGACAGCAGCATCACTTTCCGGGGTACGCAGTATTTT. Translating gives CDSSITFRGTQYF.